Sequencing of this T cell receptor (beta chain) was carried out in a study of T cell repertoires in cytomegalovirus infection. Study as a whole: Selected CMV epitopes included recently identified HLA-C-restricted ones as well as well-studied HLA-B-restricted ones. Public signatures in TCR beta pointed to CMV infection and matching HLA type.

With respect to this clonotype: Antigen specificity is unknown.

TCRdb re-called the reads through MiXCR, storing one row per CDR3 protein. The sample shows about 830,000 distinct CDR3 sequences, over 25% of them seen only once. The CDR3 extends over 17 amino acids. From germline, CDR1 is PRHDT and CDR2 FYEKMQ (reference sequence). The V segment lost 4 bases and the J segment 1 base; nucleotides outside the gene matches: 3. This clonotype originated in a human donor in good health (CMV status not recorded). Some clones in this sample may be carry-over from other donors' samples. The input for sequencing was cultured CD8+ T cells from PBMCs, taken from culture after CMV antigen stimulation. The chain combines TRBV13 with TRBJ2-1, with TRBD2 identical over 14 bases. For the CDR3, the DNA is TGTGCCAGCAGCTCCTGGACTAGCGGGGGGTCCTACAATGAGCAGTTCTTC. It is translated as CASSSWTSGGSYNEQFF. The full variable domain, with the rest looked up from reference TRBV13 and TRBJ2-1, is AAGVIQSPRHLIKEKRETATLKCYPIPRHDTVYWYQQGPGQDPQFLISFYEKMQSDKGSIPDRFSAQQFSDYHSELNMSSLELGDSALYFCASSSWTSGGSYNEQFFGPGTRLTVL.